One T cell receptor beta chain is described in this entry. This clone has a handful of counts. It has no known antigen specificity. No much larger clone exists at a distance of one base, and base qualities are not known. This specimen comes from a study of beta chain features in type 1 diabetes (dated by TCRdb to 2016 to 2019). The study in broad terms: Mean age, gender distribution, total cell number and subset yield did not differ between patients and healthy donors. A total of over 90,000,000 sorted cells were examined across all samples, and a strong correlation was observed between cell number per subset and RNA yield. The study compared TCRB repertoires of sorted circulating CD4+ T cell subsets between recently diagnosed type 1 diabetes patients and matched healthy donors. Regulatory and stem cell-like memory subsets were obtained from only 8 patients and about 8 healthy donors, while naive and central memory subsets were obtained from all 30 or so donors. Findings and caveats that apply to the study as a whole: In all four CD4+ subsets, TCRB CDR3 length was moderately but significantly shorter in type 1 diabetes patients. Fewer insertions and more nucleotide deletions at VDJ recombination sites were observed in patients with type 1 diabetes, implying thymic rearrangement abnormalities. Because cDNA was sequenced instead of genomic DNA, highly expressing activated cells could be over-represented, though the groups showed no difference in activation or CD3 levels. Because small numbers of individuals were included in the HLA sub-analyses, any influence of HLA type on TCRB rearrangement was left unresolved. Naive, central memory and regulatory TCRB repertoires appeared more similar among patients than among healthy donors. Shorter templates might have been favored by PCR, but patient and control samples were amplified and corrected together, so both groups would have been affected equally by any skew.

All of the isolated RNA was reverse transcribed with the High Capacity cDNA Reverse Transcription Kit, so expressed TCRB transcripts were sequenced. Naive, central memory and regulatory T cell samples underwent deep immunoSEQ sequencing, averaging roughly 3.3 million total reads per sample. Sorted cells were lysed in RLT buffer, and RNA was extracted using DNase-treated RNeasy Micro or Mini kits according to cell number. Each cell subset was processed on its own to prevent cross-contamination, while patient and healthy donor samples were processed together. The immunoSEQ multiplex PCR was used to amplify TCRB sequences from cDNA, generating 87-bp fragments that spanned the CDR3 region. The amplicons were sequenced using the Illumina HiSeq platform. From the authors' description of their analysis: Synthetic template baselines were used to correct PCR bias computationally, reads within Hamming distance 2 were collapsed, and singletons that could not be merged were discarded. Reads were aligned against IMGT so that V, D and J genes, CDR3 length and insertions or deletions at six rearrangement sites could be assigned. Within each subset, clonotype counts were normalized to the number of sorted cells before true diversity and Gini coefficients were calculated with the tcR R package. Repertoire sharing was quantified using the overlap coefficient calculated on TCRB nucleotide sequences. Out-of-frame TCRB sequences from naive cells were analyzed to stand in for the pre-selection repertoire. TCRdb took this table from immuneACCESS and kept in-frame rearrangements with V and J called. Such tables lack part of the clones; where checked against another copy, unresolved V genes explain under half of the gap, and the rest is unexplained. D and trimming come from the DNA, and the V and J calls and clone size come from that table. The sample records approximately 260,000 clones, about 23% of which are singletons. Roughly 0.011% of the sample lies in the top ten.

A single peripheral blood draw of approximately 100 mL on average was collected from each donor into heparinised tubes. Using a panel that included CD45RO, CCR7, CD25, CD127, CD95 and CD27, naive, central memory, regulatory and stem cell-like memory CD4+ T cells were sorted on a BD FACSAria II. Purity was above 98% for every sorted population. PBMCs were separated immediately by Lymphoprep density gradient centrifugation and were stained directly, without being cultured. Samples were stained and sorted in pairs, with one healthy donor and one patient per experiment, so that batch effects were minimized. Trimming at the junction amounts to 3 bases on V and 10 bases on J, and the germline ends lie 7 bases apart. CDR1 and CDR2, per the germline V gene, are MNHNS and SASEGT. From cysteine to phenylalanine, the CDR3 is 11 amino acids long. Only CDR3 DNA remains: 33 bases, in frame from the first base.

The sequencing sample was made of naive CD4+ T cells from blood. The cell subset or site label, read with the paper, signifies: true naive CD4+ T cells. This clonotype originated in a woman in her 30s with type 1 diabetes. This receptor chain uses TRBV6-1 and TRBJ2-1; TRBD1 is possibly the D segment (5 matching bases). The DNA sequence reads TGTGCCAGCAGTGAGCACAGGGAGCAGTTCTTC. This encodes CASSEHREQFF.